The clone carrying this TCR beta chain has more than one count but fewer than ten. Its antigen is not identified. V shed 2 bases and J shed 4 bases, with 15 bases lying between them. Germline V gene data show CDR1 as MNHEY and CDR2 as SMNVEV (reference sequence). The CDR3 length is 16 residues. The sample originates from a study of T cell repertoires in cytomegalovirus infection. At the level of the study: It was the public TCR beta signatures that indicated both CMV infection and matching HLA type.

Each CDR3 protein is one row after TCRdb ran MiXCR on the reads. The table has approximately 550,000 distinct CDR3 sequences, approximately 17% seen once. Findings and limits, study-wide: HLA-C-restricted CMV-specific TCR beta clonotypes were dominant in the ex vivo response.

The chain recombines TRBV27 with TRBJ2-1; maybe TRBD2 (5 bases). The source is a human donor in good health (CMV status not recorded). Some clones in this sample may be carry-over from other donors' samples. Source material: CD8+ T cells from PBMCs. This CDR3 reads CASSLPPETSYNEQFF. The DNA of the CDR3 is TGTGCCAGCAGTTTACCCCCCGAAACTAGTTACAATGAGCAGTTCTTC.